A few counts support the clone carrying this TCR beta chain. This entry belongs to a study of OX40 agonist ivuxolimab in advanced cancers. Libraries were prepared by immunoSEQ multiplex PCR; TCRdb keeps only in-frame clonotypes and omits some of them. Here the sample spans tens of thousands of clones, roughly 84% being singletons. The TCR originated in an adult with an advanced solid tumor such as melanoma, head and neck, liver or kidney cancer. Sample: CD4+ or CD8+ T cells sorted from blood, taken in a trial of the OX40 agonist ivuxolimab.

The CDR3 DNA reads TGTGCCAGCAGCCCGGGACCAAACTACGAGCAGTACTTC. Translating gives CASSPGPNYEQYF. This chain uses TRBV7-7 with TRBJ2-7; D could derive from TRBD1 or TRBD2 (5 bases each). With 5 bases removed from V and 3 bases from J, the gap between germline ends came to 11 bases. The CDR3 totals 13 residues. Germline V gene lookup returns CDR1 SSHAT and CDR2 FNYEAQ (reference sequence). Drawing the rest from reference TRBV7-7 and TRBJ2-7, the complete variable domain is GAGVSQSPRYKVTKRGQDVTLRCDPISSHATLYWYQQALGQGPEFLTYFNYEAQPDKSGLPSDRFSAERPEGSISTLTIQRTEQRDSAMYRCASSPGPNYEQYFGPGTRLTVT.